These 31 T cell receptor beta chains were all obtained from the same sample, sequenced in a study of T-cell reconstitution after alpha-beta-depleted transplantation in children. Unique molecular identifiers were used to barcode this TCRbeta library. TCRdb fed the PCR reads into MiXCR, producing one record per CDR3 protein. This sample has hundreds of thousands of distinct CDR3 sequences; 20% to 25% occur once, and the top ten carry around 14%. The source was PBMCs, mostly from graft donor cells, collected 360 days after TCRalphabeta/CD19-depleted stem cell transplant. The receptors shown here come from a boy in the first two years of life who had a stem cell transplant for acute myeloid leukemia, so the T cells may come from the graft donor.

As regards this clonotype: With a much larger clone just one base away, this may be a read error. V and J are TRBV20-1 and TRBJ1-2, with 8 nucleotides matching TRBD1. Germline V gene sequence: CDR1 DFQATT, CDR2 SNEGSKA (reference sequence). The CDR3 has 13 amino acids. The V segment lost 6 bases and the J segment 6 bases; nucleotides outside the gene matches: 9. The CDR3 loop is CSAFGQGRNGYTF. CDR3 coding DNA: TGCAGTGCCTTTGGACAGGGCCGAAATGGCTACACCTTC.

This clonotype came up a few times. The chain links TRBV20-1 to TRBJ2-7; TRBD2 matches 7 bases. With V trimmed by 5 bases and J by 2 bases, 9 bases remained unmatched. The CDR3 extends over 14 amino acids. The germline V gene has CDR1 DFQATT and CDR2 SNEGSKA (reference sequence). The CDR3 loop is CSAPRRTRPYEQYV. The CDR3, as DNA: TGCAGTGCTCCTCGCCGGACTAGGCCCTACGAGCAGTACGTC.

This clonotype turned up a few times. V gene TRBV6-2 or TRBV6-3 combines with J gene TRBJ2-7, with D perhaps TRBD1 (5 bases). Trimming removed 2 bases from V and 2 bases from J, with 16 bases in between. The CDR3 length is 16 residues. Germline lookup yields CDR1 MNHEY and CDR2 SVGEGT. The chain's CDR3 is CASSYGAATLTYEQYF. Here the CDR3 DNA reads TGTGCCAGCAGTTACGGGGCCGCTACTCTAACCTACGAGCAGTACTTC.

This clonotype was seen only a few times. The chain recombines TRBV6-5 with TRBJ1-2; D remains ambiguous. This CDR3 spans 12 amino acids. Trimming took off 6 bases at V and 6 bases at J, with 11 bases between the two ends. CDR1 and CDR2 from the germline V gene are MNHEY and SVGAGI. The CDR3 region has the DNA TGTGCCAGCAGACCCAGACTAAATGGCTACACCTTC. As protein: CASRPRLNGYTF.

This clonotype has ten or more counts. The chain employs TRBV5-5 and TRBJ2-3; TRBD2 might be the D (6 bases). The V gene lost 2 bases and the J gene lost 2 bases, with 12 bases spanning the gap. From germline, CDR1 is SGHKS and CDR2 YYEKEE (reference sequence). The CDR3 consists of 15 residues. CDR3 DNA: TGTGCCAGCAGCTTCGGCGGGGCCAACACAGATACGCAGTATTTT. Protein product: CASSFGGANTDTQYF.

This clonotype was recorded many times. The V and J genes are TRBV7-8 and TRBJ2-1; 15 bases match TRBD2. J was trimmed by 5 bases and V by 5 bases; bases with no gene match: 7. Looked up from germline, CDR1 is SGHVS and CDR2 is FQNEAQ. CDR3 length: 17 residues. CDR3 bases: TGTGCCAGCAGCGTCTGGACTAGCGGGGGGGCCAACAATGAGCAGTTCTTC. It encodes CASSVWTSGGANNEQFF.

CDR3 amino acids: CASSLAEGGGTEAFF. The CDR3 nucleotides are TGCGCCAGCAGCCTGGCGGAGGGAGGAGGGACTGAAGCTTTCTTT. The chain employs TRBV4-1 and TRBJ1-1, with D unclear. The CDR3 consists of 15 residues. V lost 4 bases to trimming and J lost 5 bases, with 17 bases between them. The V gene's germline CDR1 is MGHRA and CDR2 YSYEKL.

This clonotype was detected ten times or more. The V gene is TRBV7-9, the J gene TRBJ2-1; tentatively, D is TRBD1 (5 bases). Germline V CDR1 and CDR2: SEHNR, FQNEAQ (reference sequence). The length of the CDR3 is 14 residues. V lost 4 bases and J lost 7, with 14 bases in between. The CDR3 protein is CASSWTPNANEQFF. In DNA, the CDR3 is TGTGCCAGCAGCTGGACACCCAACGCGAATGAGCAGTTCTTC.

The gene calls are TRBV7-2 and TRBJ1-1, with D unclear. The CDR3 runs to 15 residues. Between the trimmed V and J ends, which lost 1 base and 2 bases, there was a span of 11 bases. In germline, CDR1 is SGHTA, CDR2 FQGNSA. CDR3 nucleotide sequence: TGTGCCAGCAGCTTAGTAACGGAGGTCAACACTGAAGCTTTCTTT. Its protein product is CASSLVTEVNTEAFF.

This clonotype was seen ten or more times. This sequence joins TRBV5-1 and TRBJ1-1, with unresolved D. With 3 bases removed from V and 3 bases from J, the gap between germline ends came to 9 bases. Germline-derived CDR1 and CDR2 are SGHRS and YFSETQ. This CDR3 contains 13 residues. For the CDR3, the DNA is TGCGCCAGCAGCTCCTTGGGTTACACTGAAGCTTTCTTT. The encoded protein is CASSSLGYTEAFF.

This clonotype was counted ten times or more. The chain joins TRBV20-1 to TRBJ1-6; TRBD1 matches at 9 bases. The CDR3 is 18 amino acids. The J segment lost 0 bases and the V segment lost 2 bases, leaving 8 bases of the junction unmatched. The germline V gene has CDR1 DFQATT and CDR2 SNEGSKA (reference sequence). For the CDR3, the DNA is TGCAGTGCTAGAACGACAGGGGGAGGAAGCTCCTATAATTCACCCCTCCACTTT. It specifies CSARTTGGGSSYNSPLHF.

This clonotype was observed a few times. The genes are TRBV2 and TRBJ1-1; no clear D. The ends were cut back, 3 bases at V and 11 bases at J, with 19 bases in the middle. Germline V CDR1 and CDR2: SNHLY, FYNNEI. The length of the CDR3 is 14 residues. CDR3 sequence: CASSDKVRASSAFF. As DNA, the CDR3 is TGTGCCAGCAGTGATAAGGTGAGGGCCAGTTCGGCTTTCTTT. The entire variable domain, with the rest obtained from reference TRBV2 and TRBJ1-1, is as follows: EPEVTQTPSHQVTQMGQEVILRCVPISNHLYFYWYRQILGQKVEFLVSFYNNEISEKSEIFDDQFSVERPDGSNFTLKIRSTKLEDSAMYFCASSDKVRASSAFFGQGTRLTVV.

The V and J genes are TRBV6-5 and TRBJ2-2; TRBD2 might be the D (6 bases). The V and J ends lost 4 bases and 5 bases respectively, with 11 bases between them. CDR1 is MNHEY, CDR2 SVGAGI, per germline. This CDR3 has 14 residues. In DNA, the CDR3 is TGTGCCAGCAGTTGGGTACGGGGGACCGGGGAGCTGTTTTTT. Amino acids: CASSWVRGTGELFF.

This clonotype was seen many times. The V call is TRBV6-1, the J call TRBJ1-6; D call uncertain. Germline V gene sequence: CDR1 MNHNS, CDR2 SASEGT. The germline V and J ends were trimmed by 2 bases and 7 bases, with 12 bases remaining between them. The CDR3 runs to 15 residues. The CDR3 region is CASSEQATANSPLHF. The DNA for the CDR3 is TGTGCCAGCAGTGAACAGGCGACTGCCAATTCACCCCTCCACTTT.

This clonotype was recorded many times. The V call is TRBV7-9, the J call TRBJ1-6; the D gene is possibly TRBD1 (5 bases). Trimming removed 5 bases from V and 6 bases from J, with 14 bases in between. CDR3 size: 15 residues. CDR1 is SEHNR and CDR2 is FQNEAQ in the germline V gene (reference sequence). CDR3 nucleotides: TGTGCCAGCAGCGTCGACACAGGACCTAATTCACCCCTCCACTTT. Translating it yields CASSVDTGPNSPLHF.

This clonotype was recorded at least ten times. The rearrangement uses TRBV7-9 and TRBJ1-1, with 7 bases lining up with TRBD1. Germline assignment: CDR1 SEHNR and CDR2 FQNEAQ (reference sequence). V gave up 5 bases and J gave up 11 bases; unmatched junction bases: 11. There are 13 residues in the CDR3. The CDR3 DNA reads as TGTGCCAGCAGCCTCAGGGGGGGGAATCACGCTTTCTTT. The encoded protein is CASSLRGGNHAFF.

This clonotype came up a few times. The rearrangement joins TRBV20-1 to TRBJ1-5; D is unresolved. The germline CDR1 and CDR2 sequences are DFQATT and SNEGSKA (reference sequence). The CDR3 sequence is 13 residues long. Between the trimmed V and J ends, which lost 0 bases and 6 bases, there was a span of 9 bases. CDR3 sequence: CSARDLSPQPQHF. The CDR3 DNA follows: TGCAGTGCTAGAGATCTTTCGCCTCAGCCCCAGCATTTT.

This clonotype was detected only a few times. This chain uses TRBV6-2 or TRBV6-3 with TRBJ2-5, with D hard to call. Trimming took off 10 bases at V and 1 base at J, with 16 bases between the two ends. CDR1 and CDR2 (germline): MNHEY, SVGEGT. This CDR3 spans 14 amino acids. Here the CDR3 DNA reads TGTGCCATCCGCCTTGGAAGGTTCCAAGAGACCCAGTACTTC. It translates to CAIRLGRFQETQYF.

V gene TRBV28 combines with J gene TRBJ2-2, with 7 bases aligning to TRBD1. Germline values: CDR1 MDHEN, CDR2 SYDVKM. With V trimmed by 6 bases and J by 4 bases, 8 bases remained unmatched. The CDR3 is 15 amino acids. CDR3: CASSPDRASTGELFF. In nucleotides, the CDR3 is TGTGCCAGCAGCCCAGACAGGGCTAGCACCGGGGAGCTGTTTTTT.

The chain uses TRBV12-3 or TRBV12-4 and TRBJ2-3, with D unclear. The CDR3 is 14 residues long. V was pared by 6 bases and J by 1 base, with 11 bases between. The CDR3, as DNA: TGTGCCAGCAGGATGTCGTGGGGCACAGATACGCAGTATTTT. As protein: CASRMSWGTDTQYF.

The chain links TRBV12-3 or TRBV12-4 to TRBJ2-1; 13 bases are shared with TRBD2. V trimming: 6 bases; J trimming: 2 bases; junction bases outside the gene matches: 10. This CDR3 contains 18 residues. The CDR3 region has the DNA TGTGCCAGCAGCGGGTCGACTAGCGGGGGGTTACCCTACAATGAGCAGTTCTTC. Translation gives CASSGSTSGGLPYNEQFF.

This chain uses TRBV7-2 with TRBJ2-5; TRBD2 might be the D (5 bases). The CDR3 length is 13 residues. Germline CDR1 SGHTA, CDR2 FQGNSA. Trimming stripped 0 bases from V and 5 bases from J, with 7 bases between. In nucleotides, the CDR3 is TGTGCCAGCAGCTTAGCGAGGGAGGAGACCCAGTACTTC. It encodes CASSLAREETQYF. Full variable domain (outside the CDR3, taken from reference TRBV7-2 and TRBJ2-5): GAGVSQSPSNKVTEKGKDVELRCDPISGHTALYWYRQSLGQGLEFLIYFQGNSAPDKSGLPSDRFSAERTGGSVSTLTIQRTQQEDSAVYLCASSLAREETQYFGPGTRLLVL.

This clonotype showed up just a few times. The V call is TRBV6-5, the J call TRBJ2-1; 9 bases match TRBD2. The V and J ends lost 2 bases and 4 bases, in that order; junction bases with no gene match: 12. The CDR3 covers 18 residues. Per germline, CDR1 MNHEY and CDR2 SVGAGI. As DNA, the CDR3 is TGTGCCAGCAGTTACGGGTCACCATCTAGCGGGAATTACAATGAGCAGTTCTTC. Its protein product is CASSYGSPSSGNYNEQFF.

This clonotype was observed many times. The chain carries TRBV6-5 and TRBJ2-2, with D perhaps matching TRBD2 (5 bases). Germline V gene lookup returns CDR1 MNHEY and CDR2 SVGAGI. The V gene lost 2 bases and the J gene lost 8 bases, with 12 bases spanning the gap. This CDR3 has 14 residues. CDR3 DNA sequence: TGTGCCAGCAGTTACGGGAGCGGAAGGGGGGAGCTGTTTTTT. Amino acids: CASSYGSGRGELFF.

Many counts were recorded for this clonotype. The chain recombines TRBV28 with TRBJ2-1, with 7 bases identical to TRBD2. V trimming: 1 base; J trimming: 0 bases; junction bases outside the gene matches: 15. Germline lookup yields CDR1 MDHEN and CDR2 SYDVKM. This CDR3 has 20 residues. The chain's CDR3 is CASSLSAGDYTKSSYNEQFF. The DNA of the CDR3 is TGTGCCAGCAGTTTATCGGCGGGAGACTATACGAAAAGCTCCTACAATGAGCAGTTCTTC.

The chain's CDR3 is CASTRAGYTDTQYF. CDR3 bases: TGCGCCAGCACTAGGGCAGGCTACACAGATACGCAGTATTTT. The chain recombines TRBV5-1 with TRBJ2-3; no definite D call. The CDR3 contains 14 residues. V was pared by 6 bases and J by 2 bases, with 13 bases between. CDR1 SGHRS and CDR2 YFSETQ come from the germline V gene. Filled out from reference TRBV5-1 and TRBJ2-3, the complete variable domain reads KAGVTQTPRYLIKTRGQQVTLSCSPISGHRSVSWYQQTPGQGLQFLFEYFSETQRNKGNFPGRFSGRQFSNSRSEMNVSTLELGDSALYLCASTRAGYTDTQYFGPGTRLTVL.

This clonotype has a count of ten or more. The rearrangement links TRBV24-1 to TRBJ2-4, with TRBD1 as a possible D gene (6 bases). Per the germline V gene, CDR1 is KGHDR and CDR2 is SFDVKD. This CDR3 contains 17 residues. Trimming took 4 bases from V and 9 from J, leaving 24 bases between them. CDR3 loop: CATSDPSADRHGVIQYF. The CDR3 DNA follows: TGTGCCACCAGTGACCCCTCGGCCGACAGGCACGGGGTCATTCAGTACTTC.

V and J are TRBV4-3 and TRBJ2-5, with 9 bases aligning to TRBD2. CDR1 and CDR2 from the germline V gene are LGHNA and YSLEER. CDR3 length equals 17 residues. Unmatched junction bases numbered 7, after V lost 0 bases and J lost 2 bases. The CDR3 sequence is CASSQEWASGEQETQYF. The CDR3 nucleotides read TGCGCCAGCAGCCAAGAATGGGCTAGCGGGGAGCAAGAGACCCAGTACTTC.

J is TRBJ2-1 and V is TRBV6-2 or TRBV6-3; D perhaps matches TRBD2 (5 bases). The CDR3 has 15 amino acids. CDR1 and CDR2 from the germline V gene are MNHEY and SVGEGT. Trimming pared 5 bases from V and 2 bases from J, leaving 13 bases between. The CDR3 protein is CASSPGVATYNEQFF. Written as DNA, the CDR3 is TGTGCCAGCAGTCCCGGTGTAGCGACCTACAATGAGCAGTTCTTC.

With respect to this clonotype: An end of the junction does not agree with germline; a read error may underlie this. CDR3 DNA: TGCGCCAGCAGCGAATCCGGGACTTCCTTCAATGAGCAGTTCTTC. Protein product: CASSESGTSFNEQFF. The chain joins TRBV10-2 to TRBJ2-1; D perhaps matches TRBD2 (6 bases). Germline V gene lookup returns CDR1 WSHSY and CDR2 SAAADI. The CDR3 is made up of 15 amino acids.

This clonotype has just a few counts. The genes are TRBV5-1 and TRBJ1-1, with 11 positions matching TRBD1. In germline, CDR1 is SGHRS, CDR2 YFSETQ. The J segment lost 4 bases and the V segment lost 5 bases, leaving 7 bases of the junction unmatched. CDR3 size: 15 residues. The CDR3 region is CASSTLGTGGTEAFF. CDR3 in DNA: TGCGCCAGCAGTACCCTTGGGACAGGGGGCACTGAAGCTTTCTTT.